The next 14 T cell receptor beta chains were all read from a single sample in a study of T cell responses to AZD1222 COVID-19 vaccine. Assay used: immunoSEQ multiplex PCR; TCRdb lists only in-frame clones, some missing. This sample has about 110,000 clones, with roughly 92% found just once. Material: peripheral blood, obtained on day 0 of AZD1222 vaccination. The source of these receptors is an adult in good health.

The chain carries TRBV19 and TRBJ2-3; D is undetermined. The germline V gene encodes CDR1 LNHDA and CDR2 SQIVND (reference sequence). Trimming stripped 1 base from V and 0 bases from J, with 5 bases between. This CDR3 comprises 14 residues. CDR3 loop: CASSIGRSTDTQYF. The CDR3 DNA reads TGTGCCAGTAGTATAGGACGGAGCACAGATACGCAGTATTTT.

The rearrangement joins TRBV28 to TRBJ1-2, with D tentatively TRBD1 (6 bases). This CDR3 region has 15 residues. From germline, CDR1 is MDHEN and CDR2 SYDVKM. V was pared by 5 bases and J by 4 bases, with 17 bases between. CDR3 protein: CASSRDRRHTYGYTF. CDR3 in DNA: TGTGCCAGCAGTCGCGACAGGAGACACACCTATGGCTACACCTTC.

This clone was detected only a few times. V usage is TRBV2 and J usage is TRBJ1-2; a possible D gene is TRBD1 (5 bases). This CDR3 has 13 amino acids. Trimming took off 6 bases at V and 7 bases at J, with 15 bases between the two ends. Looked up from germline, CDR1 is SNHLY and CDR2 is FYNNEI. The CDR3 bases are TGTGCCAGCAGCAATGGCAGGGAACTTGGCTACACCTTC. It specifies CASSNGRELGYTF.

The CDR3 DNA is TGTGCCAGCAGTCAGACAGGGGCGGATACGCAGTATTTT. It is translated as CASSQTGADTQYF. The chain recombines TRBV6-1 with TRBJ2-3, with TRBD1 matching over 8 bases. CDR3 size: 13 residues. In germline, CDR1 is MNHNS, CDR2 SASEGT. V gave up 5 bases and J gave up 6 bases; unmatched junction bases: 4.

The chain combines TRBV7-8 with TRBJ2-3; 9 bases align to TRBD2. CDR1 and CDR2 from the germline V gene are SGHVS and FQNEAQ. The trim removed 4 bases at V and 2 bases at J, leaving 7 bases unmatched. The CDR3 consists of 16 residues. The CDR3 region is CASSSRLAGSTDTQYF. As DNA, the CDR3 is TGTGCCAGCAGCTCCCGTCTAGCGGGGTCCACAGATACGCAGTATTTT.

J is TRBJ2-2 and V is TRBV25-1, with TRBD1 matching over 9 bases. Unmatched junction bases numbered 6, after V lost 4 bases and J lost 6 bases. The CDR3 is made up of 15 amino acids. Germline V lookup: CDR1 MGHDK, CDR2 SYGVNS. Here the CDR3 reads CASSGDREWPGELFF. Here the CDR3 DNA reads TGTGCCAGCAGTGGGGACAGGGAATGGCCCGGGGAGCTGTTTTTT.

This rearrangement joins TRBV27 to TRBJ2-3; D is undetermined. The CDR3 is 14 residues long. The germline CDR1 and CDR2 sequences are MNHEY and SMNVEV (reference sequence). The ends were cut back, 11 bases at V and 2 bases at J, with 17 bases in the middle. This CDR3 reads CAASPTGSTDTQYF. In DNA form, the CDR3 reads TGTGCCGCCTCCCCTACCGGCTCCACAGATACGCAGTATTTT.

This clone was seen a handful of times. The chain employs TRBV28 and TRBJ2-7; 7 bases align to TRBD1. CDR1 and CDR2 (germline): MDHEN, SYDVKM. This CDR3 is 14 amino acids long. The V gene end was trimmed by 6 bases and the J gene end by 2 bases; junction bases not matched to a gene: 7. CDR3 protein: CASRATGNPYEQYF. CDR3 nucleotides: TGTGCCAGCAGGGCGACAGGGAACCCCTACGAGCAGTACTTC.

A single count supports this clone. The CDR3, as DNA: TGTGCCAGTCAACAGGGTGTAGGTTACACCGGGGAGCTGTTTTTT. As protein: CASQQGVGYTGELFF. The chain is built from TRBV5-6 and TRBJ2-2, with D possibly TRBD1 on 6 matching bases. The V and J ends lost 8 bases and 3 bases respectively, with 17 bases between them. Germline CDR1 is SGHDT and CDR2 is YYEEEE. The CDR3 extends over 15 amino acids.

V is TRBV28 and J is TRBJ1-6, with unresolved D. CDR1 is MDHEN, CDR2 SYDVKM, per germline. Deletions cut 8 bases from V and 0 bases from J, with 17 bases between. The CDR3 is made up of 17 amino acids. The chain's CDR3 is CASRTDGAGSYNSPLHF. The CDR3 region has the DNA TGTGCCAGCCGGACGGACGGTGCGGGCTCCTATAATTCACCCCTCCACTTT.

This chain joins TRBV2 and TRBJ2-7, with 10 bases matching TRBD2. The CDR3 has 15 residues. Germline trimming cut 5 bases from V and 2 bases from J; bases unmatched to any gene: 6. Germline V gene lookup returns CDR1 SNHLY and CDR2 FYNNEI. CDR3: CASSFSGGPTYEQYF. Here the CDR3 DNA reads TGTGCCAGCAGTTTTAGCGGGGGGCCGACCTACGAGCAGTACTTC. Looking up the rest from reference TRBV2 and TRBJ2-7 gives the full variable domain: EPEVTQTPSHQVTQMGQEVILRCVPISNHLYFYWYRQILGQKVEFLVSFYNNEISEKSEIFDDQFSVERPDGSNFTLKIRSTKLEDSAMYFCASSFSGGPTYEQYFGPGTRLTVT.

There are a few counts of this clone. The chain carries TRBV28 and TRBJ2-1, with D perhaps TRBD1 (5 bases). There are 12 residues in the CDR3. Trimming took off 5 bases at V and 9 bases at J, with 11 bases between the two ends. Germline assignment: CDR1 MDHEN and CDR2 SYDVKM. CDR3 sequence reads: CASSEQDGEQFF. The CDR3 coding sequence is TGTGCCAGCAGTGAACAGGATGGTGAGCAGTTCTTC. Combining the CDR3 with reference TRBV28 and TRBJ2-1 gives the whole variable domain DVKVTQSSRYLVKRTGEKVFLECVQDMDHENMFWYRQDPGLGLRLIYFSYDVKMKEKGDIPEGYSVSREKKERFSLILESASTNQTSMYLCASSEQDGEQFFGPGTRLTVL.

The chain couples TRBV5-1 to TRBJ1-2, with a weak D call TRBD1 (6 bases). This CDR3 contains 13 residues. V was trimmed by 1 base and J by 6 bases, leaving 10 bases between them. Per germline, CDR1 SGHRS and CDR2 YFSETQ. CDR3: CASSLFGGDGYTF. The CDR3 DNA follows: TGCGCCAGCAGCTTGTTCGGGGGCGATGGCTACACCTTC.

The CDR3 reads CASSSGVGQPQHF. CDR3 in DNA: TGTGCCAGCAGCTCAGGGGTGGGTCAGCCCCAGCATTTT. The chain is built from TRBV5-6 and TRBJ1-5, with a weak D call TRBD1 (6 bases). CDR1 is SGHDT, CDR2 YYEEEE, per germline. This CDR3 comprises 13 residues. Trimming pared 3 bases from V and 6 bases from J, leaving 10 bases between.